The source of this TCR beta chain is a study of post-analysis software for immune sequencing data. Whole-study results and caveats: Significantly lower normalized Chao1 diversity was found in patients with multiple sclerosis relative to controls. Comparison of patients with controls showed a handful of TRBV segments more frequent in patients, TRBV5-6, TRBV5-1 and TRBV20-1 among them.

Included in the TCR beta cDNA libraries were unique molecular identifiers. The source material, about 0.95 to 10 million T cells, gave rise to 400,000 to 600,000 cDNA molecules. TCRdb re-derived calls from the PCR reads in MiXCR, one entry per CDR3 protein. The table records over 300,000 distinct CDR3 sequences, roughly 38% of them present only once. In its sample, this clonotype was seen a few times. The antigen is undetermined. CDR1 SEHNR and CDR2 FQNEAQ come from the germline V gene (reference sequence). The CDR3 consists of 14 residues. V was cut by 9 bases and J by 1 base, with 13 bases left in between.

This chain uses TRBV7-9 with TRBJ1-5, with a weak D call TRBD1 (6 bases). The specimen was blood. The source of this sequence is a girl aged 5-17 years with multiple sclerosis. The CDR3 loop reads CARTGRNSNQPQHF. The CDR3, as DNA: TGTGCCAGAACAGGGAGGAACAGCAATCAGCCCCAGCATTTT. The full variable domain, in which reference TRBV7-9 and TRBJ1-5 provide the parts outside the CDR3, is DTGVSQNPRHKITKRGQNVTFRCDPISEHNRLYWYRQTLGQGPEFLTYFQNEAQLEKSRLLSDRFSAERPKGSFSTLEIQRTEQGDSAMYLCARTGRNSNQPQHFGDGTRLSIL.